This entry is about one T cell receptor (beta chain). There is no known antigen for this receptor. Per-base quality was not reported, and no clone a single base away is much larger than it. Spanning cysteine to phenylalanine, the CDR3 consists of 14 amino acids. Solely the CDR3 DNA is kept, with 42 bases framed from the first base. V and J lose 6 bases and 1 base, and a span of 9 bases separates them. Via the germline V gene, CDR1 is MNHEY and CDR2 SVGAGI. This specimen's time point label, per the study, means: around 25 months on ibrutinib. For TCR beta library preparation, around 2 micrograms of genomic DNA were isolated from cryopreserved PBMCs. High-throughput TCR beta sequencing was performed on longitudinal blood samples from CLL patients receiving ibrutinib monotherapy. The patients were enrolled in a single-center, open-label phase 2 trial of ibrutinib monotherapy. A MiSeq instrument was used for deep resolution sequencing, which targeted depths ranging from 1 in 1 million up to 1 in 200,000 T cells, with coverage averaging 10x for each clonotype. TCR beta libraries were generated with the immunoSEQ hsTCRB Kit. Turning to the authors' computational methods: The data were analyzed with ImmunoSEQ Analyzer and ImmunoSEQ Data Assistant, and V, D and J gene assignments followed IMGT definitions. Clonality, which ranges from 0 to 1, was calculated by subtracting the normalized Shannon entropy of productive rearrangement frequencies from one. Only overrepresented clonotypes making up at least 0.05% of each patient's repertoire were included in the public clonotype analysis. Repertoires from thirteen age-matched healthy donors in immuneACCESS were used as clonality controls. TCRdb's version of the immuneACCESS table is confined to in-frame rearrangements and falls short of the full clone set. An unresolved V gene accounts for under half of the shortfall where checked; the remainder is of unknown origin. V and J calls and clone size are given by that table; D and trimming were obtained from the DNA. The sample data list about 150,000 clones, and about 80% of these were observed just once. The top ten hold 5% to 5.5% of the sample.

These data come from a study of cytotoxic CD8 clonotypes in ibrutinib-treated CLL (dated by TCRdb to the early 2020s). Background on the whole study: The cohort had 11 relapsed/refractory and about 15 treatment-naive patients; some 17 were IGHV unmutated. Responses were partial in 24 patients and complete in 2; after median about 70 months follow-up, roughly 14 stayed in remission and 12 progressed. All remission and progressive disease samples were collected while patients were still receiving ibrutinib. Response samples were taken after a median of 12 months on treatment, ranging from about 6 to 40 months. Cryopreserved peripheral blood mononuclear cells were collected before treatment, at response, and at either disease progression or sustained remission. Longitudinal samples were available for about 30% of the roughly 86 trial participants. On average, each sample had roughly 250,000 productive templates and tens of thousands of productive rearrangements. Points the paper makes about the study in general: Public clonotypes were rare and either shrank or stayed stable during treatment, and the rise in clonality at ibrutinib response reflected expansion of private clonotypes. Clonality increased at ibrutinib response, stayed stable in sustained remission, and fell back toward baseline at progression. Sampling times were not matched between sustained-remission and progressing patients, and lymph node repertoires were not studied. At baseline, clonality was higher than in age-matched healthy donors and showed a strong correlation with circulating CD8+ T-cell counts.

This clonotype originated in a human donor with chronic lymphocytic leukemia. The sample in question was PBMCs, obtained after 24 months of ibrutinib treatment. The V gene is TRBV6-5 and the J gene is TRBJ1-4, with a weak D call of TRBD1 (5 bases match). In nucleotides, the sequence is TGTGCCAGCAGGGGGACCGTAACTAATGAAAAACTGTTTTTT. Its product reads: CASRGTVTNEKLFF.